The 29 T cell receptor beta chains in this list originate from one sample, sequenced in a study of regulatory T cells in long-lasting Graves disease. Investigators prepared the TCR beta libraries by applying iRepertoire HTBI primers and Arm-PCR of CDR3 regions. MiXCR was run by TCRdb on the multiplex PCR reads, yielding one entry per CDR3 protein. The table shows 450,000 to 600,000 distinct CDR3 sequences, with about 14% occurring only once. Time point denoted: newly diagnosed GD, antithyroid drugs for less than 3 months. The TCR library used RNA extracted from PBMCs. The same sample was also used in a study of T cells in Graves' hyperthyroidism and ophthalmopathy.

The sequencing here drew on peripheral blood mononuclear cells (PBMCs), taken at new diagnosis, from a patient treated with antithyroid drugs. Receptors originate from a man between 25 and 39 years old with Graves disease.

The V gene is TRBV6-2 or TRBV6-3, the J gene TRBJ1-1; TRBD1 is a possible D gene (5 bases). The CDR3 contains 12 residues. Per the germline V gene, CDR1 is MNHEY and CDR2 is SVGEGT. Trimming stripped 11 bases from V and 4 bases from J, with 14 bases between. The CDR3 sequence is CASGTGTTEAFF. The CDR3 nucleotides are TGTGCCTCCGGTACCGGGACCACTGAAGCTTTCTTT.

This clonotype was seen many times. The chain recombines TRBV7-9 with TRBJ2-5; TRBD2 agrees at 10 bases. Germline V gene data show CDR1 as SEHNR and CDR2 as FQNEAQ (reference sequence). The CDR3 runs 17 residues. Trimming cost V 1 base and J 4 bases; bases outside gene matches: 9. CDR3 amino acids: CASSLELAGFHGETQYF. The CDR3 DNA follows: TGTGCCAGCAGCTTAGAACTAGCGGGGTTCCACGGAGAGACCCAGTACTTC.

This clonotype was seen repeatedly, ten times or more. V usage is TRBV7-9 and J usage is TRBJ2-3; 8 bases map to TRBD2. The V and J ends lost 8 bases and 4 bases, in that order; junction bases with no gene match: 14. The CDR3 sequence is 16 residues long. Germline CDR1 is SEHNR and CDR2 is FQNEAQ (reference sequence). The CDR3 DNA reads TGTGCCAGCTCTCTAGCTGCGGGAGGTAGCGCAGATACGCAGTATTTT. Translated, it gives CASSLAAGGSADTQYF.

This clonotype was counted many times. This chain uses TRBV5-1 with TRBJ2-7, with D possibly matching TRBD2 (5 bases). The germline V gene has CDR1 SGHRS and CDR2 YFSETQ. CDR3 length equals 15 residues. V was cut by 3 bases and J by 1 base, with 14 bases left in between. Here the CDR3 DNA reads TGCGCCAGCAGCTCCCCAGAGGGCCGGTCCTACGAGCAGTACTTC. This sequence encodes CASSSPEGRSYEQYF.

This rearrangement joins TRBV12-3 or TRBV12-4 to TRBJ2-5; maybe TRBD1 (5 bases). With 3 bases removed from V and 2 bases from J, the gap between germline ends came to 16 bases. This CDR3 has 16 residues. The CDR3 loop reads CASSLGTVRTQETQYF. The CDR3, as DNA: TGTGCCAGCAGTTTGGGTACAGTTAGGACACAAGAGACCCAGTACTTC.

This chain uses TRBV7-9 with TRBJ2-1; 12 positions match TRBD2. CDR1 and CDR2 from the germline V gene are SEHNR and FQNEAQ (reference sequence). Trimming at V came to 6 bases and at J to 8 bases, leaving 8 bases not matched to a gene. The CDR3 runs 15 residues. DNA for the CDR3: TGTGCCAGCAGACCTACTAGCGGGAGGCGAGATGAGCAGTTCTTC. It is translated as CASRPTSGRRDEQFF.

This clonotype showed up many times. The genes are TRBV12-3 or TRBV12-4 and TRBJ1-5; D perhaps matches TRBD1 (5 bases). V was pared by 4 bases and J by 2 bases, with 12 bases between. There are 15 residues in the CDR3. CDR3 sequence: CASSSSGRGNQPQHF. CDR3 coding DNA: TGTGCCAGCAGTTCGTCCGGCAGGGGCAATCAGCCCCAGCATTTT.

This clonotype was found many times. The chain links TRBV11-2 to TRBJ2-1, with D uncertain. Germline CDR1 is SGHAT and CDR2 is FQNNGV. CDR3 length equals 13 residues. Trimming took 3 bases from V and 5 from J, leaving 8 bases between them. CDR3: CASSFSRDNEQFF. CDR3 DNA sequence: TGTGCCAGCAGCTTCTCTCGGGACAATGAGCAGTTCTTC.

This clonotype was seen ten or more times. The chain has TRBV28 and TRBJ2-7; tentatively, D is TRBD1 (6 bases). Germline values: CDR1 MDHEN, CDR2 SYDVKM. The CDR3 is 15 amino acids. The V gene lost 0 bases and the J gene lost 4 bases, with 13 bases spanning the gap. CDR3 bases: TGTGCCAGCAGTTTATGGGGGACACTCACTTACGAGCAGTACTTC. Protein product: CASSLWGTLTYEQYF.

In this sample, this clonotype turned up many times. The V and J genes are TRBV7-9 and TRBJ2-7, with D unresolved. The V and J ends lost 0 bases and 3 bases respectively, with 15 bases between them. The CDR3 is 16 amino acids. CDR1 is SEHNR and CDR2 is FQNEAQ in the germline V gene (reference sequence). CDR3 residues: CASSLARVGSFYEQYF. The CDR3 DNA reads TGTGCCAGCAGCTTAGCAAGGGTAGGATCCTTCTACGAGCAGTACTTC.

This clonotype occurred many times. The chain combines TRBV20-1 with TRBJ2-7; D possibly corresponds to TRBD1 (6 bases). With 2 bases removed from V and 2 bases from J, the gap between germline ends came to 10 bases. Per the germline V gene, CDR1 is DFQATT and CDR2 is SNEGSKA (reference sequence). The length of the CDR3 is 13 residues. Here the CDR3 reads CSARHTGTYEQYF. In nucleotides, the CDR3 is TGCAGTGCTAGACACACAGGGACCTACGAGCAGTACTTC.

This clonotype was counted at least ten times. A junction boundary mismatches the germline segment, possibly from a read error. This chain links TRBV7-3 with TRBJ2-3; 9 nucleotides align to TRBD1. The CDR3 length is 14 residues. Germline loops: CDR1 SGHTA, CDR2 FQGTGA. The CDR3 here is CASSITGGSDTQYF. The CDR3 nucleotides read TGTGCCAGCAGCATAACAGGGGGCTCAGATACGCAGTATTTT.

This clonotype was counted between two and nine times. One end of the junction is discordant with germline, which a read error may explain. The CDR3 nucleotides are TGTGCCAGCAGCCGTACAGGGGAAGGGTACAATGGGCAGTTCTTC. Protein sequence: CASSRTGEGYNGQFF. The chain links TRBV7-7 to TRBJ2-1, with 7 bases identical to TRBD1. CDR3 length: 15 amino acids. Per the germline V gene, CDR1 is SSHAT and CDR2 is FNYEAQ (reference sequence). The full variable domain, with the rest looked up from reference TRBV7-7 and TRBJ2-1, is GAGVSQSPRYKVTKRGQDVTLRCDPISSHATLYWYQQALGQGPEFLTYFNYEAQPDKSGLPSDRFSAERPEGSISTLTIQRTEQRDSAMYRCASSRTGEGYNGQFFGPGTRLTVL.

This clonotype was picked up many times. This chain connects TRBV5-1 to TRBJ2-7; no clear D. The CDR3 totals 15 residues. V shed 1 base and J shed 3 bases, with 14 bases lying between them. Per the germline V gene, CDR1 is SGHRS and CDR2 is YFSETQ. CDR3 nucleotides: TGCGCCAGCAGCTTGAGGGCAGGCCAGAGCTACGAGCAGTACTTC. Translation gives CASSLRAGQSYEQYF.

This clonotype was seen many times. The V gene is TRBV2, the J gene TRBJ2-7; D gene uncertain. This CDR3 has 14 residues. The ends were cut back, 1 base at V and 3 bases at J, with 10 bases in the middle. Germline CDR1 is SNHLY and CDR2 is FYNNEI. CDR3 amino acids: CASSEEPRDYEQYF. DNA of the CDR3: TGTGCCAGCAGTGAAGAACCCAGAGACTACGAGCAGTACTTC.

This clonotype was observed a handful of times. The junction departs from the called germline gene at one end, perhaps through a read error. V gene TRBV5-1 combines with J gene TRBJ2-7; 8 nucleotides line up with TRBD1. CDR1 is SGHRS and CDR2 is YFSETQ in the germline V gene. This CDR3 contains 14 residues. CDR3: CASSLTQGGYEQYF. CDR3 sequence (DNA): TGCGCCAGCAGCTTGACACAGGGGGGCTACGAGCAATACTTC.

V gene TRBV27 combines with J gene TRBJ1-3; possibly TRBD1 for D (6 bases). This CDR3 contains 17 residues. Looked up from germline, CDR1 is MNHEY and CDR2 is SMNVEV (reference sequence). The germline V and J ends were trimmed by 0 bases and 3 bases, with 15 bases remaining between them. CDR3 residues: CASSLSDSRKVGNTIYF. CDR3 in DNA: TGTGCCAGCAGTTTATCGGACAGCAGGAAAGTTGGAAACACCATATATTTT.

This clonotype was seen a handful of times. The J gene is TRBJ2-7, the V gene TRBV10-3; weak D call: TRBD2 (6 bases). The CDR3 extends over 15 amino acids. Germline assignment: CDR1 ENHRY and CDR2 SYGVKD. Trimming took 5 bases from V and 5 from J, leaving 19 bases between them. CDR3 loop: CAISRPSARGDEQYF. In nucleotides, the CDR3 is TGTGCCATCAGTAGACCTAGCGCCAGAGGGGACGAGCAGTACTTC.

This clonotype was recorded at least ten times. The chain uses TRBV30 and TRBJ2-1, with 8 positions matching TRBD1. CDR3 length: 14 residues. J lost 7 bases, V lost 4 bases, and 9 bases had no gene match. Germline CDR1 reads GTSNPN; CDR2 reads SVGIG (reference sequence). The DNA of the CDR3 is TGTGCCTGGACGCAGGACAGGGAACGGAATGAGCAGTTCTTC. Its protein is CAWTQDRERNEQFF.

This clonotype has at least ten counts. CDR3 DNA: TGTGCCAGCAGCCCCCCCCACGGGACCCCTGGCGACGAGCAGTACTTC. This encodes CASSPPHGTPGDEQYF. The chain couples TRBV7-2 to TRBJ2-7, with D tentatively TRBD1 or TRBD2 (5 bases each). The V gene's germline CDR1 is SGHTA and CDR2 FQGNSA. This CDR3 is 16 amino acids long. V gave up 5 bases and J gave up 5 bases, with 22 bases separating them. The full variable domain, its missing parts supplied by reference TRBV7-2 and TRBJ2-7, is GAGVSQSPSNKVTEKGKDVELRCDPISGHTALYWYRQSLGQGLEFLIYFQGNSAPDKSGLPSDRFSAERTGGSVSTLTIQRTQQEDSAVYLCASSPPHGTPGDEQYFGPGTRLTVT.

This clonotype was counted at least ten times. Germline is not matched at one junction end, which may reflect a read error. J is TRBJ2-6 and V is TRBV5-1; D is unresolved. Germline V gives CDR1 SGHRS, CDR2 YFSETQ. CDR3 size: 15 residues. The CDR3 spells CASSLAGTGANVLTF. CDR3 coding DNA: TGTGCCAGCAGCTTAGCTGGGACTGGGGCCAACGTCCTGACTTTC.

The V call is TRBV10-3, the J call TRBJ2-3, with 10 bases aligning to TRBD1. Per the germline V gene, CDR1 is ENHRY and CDR2 is SYGVKD. Unmatched junction bases numbered 9, after V lost 11 bases and J lost 4 bases. This CDR3 is built from 14 residues. For the CDR3, the DNA is TGTGCCTCTTACCCGGGACAGGGGTCAGATACGCAGTATTTT. This sequence encodes CASYPGQGSDTQYF.

Ten or more counts support this clonotype. CDR3 amino acids: CASSPGGGRGETQYF. The CDR3 nucleotides are TGTGCCAGCTCACCAGGTGGCGGGAGAGGAGAGACCCAGTACTTC. This chain links TRBV18 with TRBJ2-5, with TRBD2 matching 7 bases. The CDR3 covers 15 residues. The germline gives CDR1 KGHSH, CDR2 LQKENI. V shed 2 bases and J 4 bases; nucleotides not matched to a gene: 7.

This clonotype was seen at least ten times. V and J are TRBV2 and TRBJ2-3; no clear D. Germline lookup yields CDR1 SNHLY and CDR2 FYNNEI. V lost 6 bases to trimming and J lost 2 bases, with 15 bases between them. The CDR3 contains 15 residues. CDR3 residues: CASSLWDTNTDTQYF. The CDR3 DNA follows: TGTGCCAGCAGCCTCTGGGATACGAACACAGATACGCAGTATTTT.

This clonotype was observed a handful of times. This chain joins TRBV19 and TRBJ2-3; 7 nucleotides align to TRBD2. The DNA end is a closer match to TRBJ2-7, so the J assignment may be wrong. Looked up from germline, CDR1 is LNHDA and CDR2 is SQIVND (reference sequence). This CDR3 region has 16 residues. The CDR3 DNA sequence: TGTGCCAGTAGTATGTTTGGCGGGAGCTCCGTTTACGAGCAGTACTTC. Encoded protein: CASSMFGGSSVYEQYF.

This rearrangement joins TRBV3-1 to TRBJ2-1; D is unclear. There are 16 residues in the CDR3. Per the germline V gene, CDR1 is LGHDT and CDR2 is YNNKEL (reference sequence). V shed 0 bases and J shed 3 bases, with 12 bases lying between them. CDR3 bases: TGTGCCAGCAGCCAAGATGGTGGAAAGCTCTACAATGAGCAGTTCTTC. It encodes CASSQDGGKLYNEQFF.

There are many counts of this clonotype. The chain links TRBV11-2 to TRBJ2-5; D is unclear. The ends were cut back, 3 bases at V and 5 bases at J, with 13 bases in the middle. Germline CDR1 reads SGHAT; CDR2 reads FQNNGV. The CDR3 is 14 amino acids. CDR3 loop: CASSFEGLRETQYF. The CDR3 nucleotides read TGTGCCAGCAGCTTCGAAGGGCTGAGGGAGACCCAGTACTTC.

This clonotype occurred a few times. The J gene is TRBJ2-7, the V gene TRBV20-1; 8 bases match TRBD1. Trimming removed 5 bases from V and 2 bases from J; junction bases left unmatched: 5. There are 13 residues in the CDR3. The germline CDR1 and CDR2 sequences are DFQATT and SNEGSKA (reference sequence). This CDR3 is CSAPRDRTYEQYF. The CDR3 DNA follows: TGCAGTGCTCCCCGGGACAGGACCTACGAGCAGTACTTC.

There are a few counts of this clonotype. The chain recombines TRBV20-1 with TRBJ2-1; 8 nucleotides align to TRBD1. CDR1 is DFQATT and CDR2 is SNEGSKA in the germline V gene (reference sequence). Trimming at V came to 4 bases and at J to 6 bases, leaving 8 bases not matched to a gene. The CDR3 consists of 14 residues. CDR3 sequence reads: CSAKAQGGSNEQFF. CDR3 coding DNA: TGCAGTGCTAAGGCACAGGGGGGTAGCAATGAGCAGTTCTTC.